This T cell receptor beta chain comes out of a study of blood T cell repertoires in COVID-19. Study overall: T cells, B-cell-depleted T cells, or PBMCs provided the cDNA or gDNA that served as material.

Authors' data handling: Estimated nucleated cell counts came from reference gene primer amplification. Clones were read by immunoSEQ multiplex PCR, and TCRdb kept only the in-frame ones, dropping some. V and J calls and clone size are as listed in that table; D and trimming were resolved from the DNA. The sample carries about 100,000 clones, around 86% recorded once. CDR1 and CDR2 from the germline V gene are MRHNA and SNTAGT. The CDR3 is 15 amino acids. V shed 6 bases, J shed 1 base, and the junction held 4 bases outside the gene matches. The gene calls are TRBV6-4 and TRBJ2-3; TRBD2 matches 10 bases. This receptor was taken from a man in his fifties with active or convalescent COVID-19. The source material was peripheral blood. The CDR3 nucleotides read TGTGCCAGCAGCCAAGGACTAGCGGGCACAGATACGCAGTATTTT. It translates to CASSQGLAGTDTQYF.